This T cell receptor (beta chain) was found in a study of T cell responses to AZD1222 COVID-19 vaccine. At the level of the study: Combined were second doses at about 4 or about 12 weeks.

Repertoires were generated with immunoSEQ multiplex PCR, while TCRdb's copy carries only in-frame clones and drops some. Of about 100,000 clones in the sample, less than 90% were seen once. Points from the study as a whole: The span of vaccine-associated CD4 TCRs extended across spike, with dominance at 160-218 and 743-854.

Points on this clone: The antigen is unknown.

V was pared by 4 bases and J by 7 bases, with 16 bases of the junction left unmatched. Germline CDR1 reads MGHDK; CDR2 reads SYGVNS. This CDR3 comprises 16 residues. This sequence was found in an adult in good health. The sample was peripheral blood, taken on day 0 of AZD1222 vaccination. The chain recombines TRBV25-1 with TRBJ2-7; 7 positions agree with TRBD1. The CDR3 protein is CASSGPRRGQFGEQYF. Here the CDR3 DNA reads TGTGCCAGCAGTGGGCCCCGCCGGGGACAGTTTGGAGAGCAGTACTTC.